Each of the 8 T cell receptor beta chains below was sequenced from the same sample in a study of blood T cell repertoires in COVID-19. Clones were sequenced by immunoSEQ multiplex PCR, and TCRdb holds only the in-frame ones, with some missing. Found here are about 110,000 clones, less than 85% of them singletons; the top ten hold about 20%. Source material: peripheral blood. The receptors here all came from a woman aged 55-70 years with acute or convalescent COVID-19.

The rearrangement uses TRBV19 and TRBJ1-5; D might be TRBD1 (5 bases). This CDR3 has 14 residues. Germline loops: CDR1 LNHDA, CDR2 SQIVND (reference sequence). V lost 8 bases, J lost 6 bases, and 17 bases lay in between. The CDR3 DNA sequence: TGTGCCAGTTCCCCGCAGCGGAGGGGTCAGCCCCAGCATTTT. This translates into CASSPQRRGQPQHF.

The chain uses TRBV4-3 and TRBJ1-5, with a possible D match to TRBD1 (5 bases). CDR3 size: 15 residues. In germline, CDR1 is LGHNA, CDR2 YSLEER. V was cut by 0 bases and J by 7 bases, with 13 bases left in between. The CDR3 sequence: CASSQDFRAGQPQHF. CDR3 coding DNA: TGCGCCAGCAGCCAAGATTTCAGGGCTGGCCAGCCCCAGCATTTT.

The rearrangement links TRBV6-5 to TRBJ2-1; D not resolved. Germline V lookup: CDR1 MNHEY, CDR2 SVGAGI. With 0 bases removed from V and 4 bases from J, the gap between germline ends came to 7 bases. This CDR3 is built from 14 residues. CDR3 in DNA: TGTGCCAGCAGTTACTCTCCGGAGTACAATGAGCAGTTCTTC. Protein sequence: CASSYSPEYNEQFF.

J is TRBJ2-2 and V is TRBV7-3; D might be TRBD1 (6 bases). Germline values: CDR1 SGHTA, CDR2 FQGTGA. The CDR3 loop spans 14 amino acids. The germline V and J ends were trimmed by 5 bases and 1 base, with 8 bases remaining between them. In DNA form, the CDR3 reads TGTGCCAGCAGCCACAGGGAGAACACCGGGGAGCTGTTTTTT. The encoded protein is CASSHRENTGELFF.

This clone was found once. V usage is TRBV6-2 or TRBV6-3 and J usage is TRBJ2-3, with D maybe TRBD2 (5 bases). CDR1 is MNHEY, CDR2 SVGEGT, per germline. CDR3 length equals 15 residues. V lost 6 bases to trimming and J lost 2 bases, with 15 bases between them. CDR3: CASSRRGTYTDTQYF. The CDR3 DNA reads TGTGCCAGCAGCCGACGGGGTACCTACACAGATACGCAGTATTTT.

The rearrangement uses TRBV24-1 and TRBJ2-3; 13 bases agree with TRBD2. Germline V gene lookup returns CDR1 KGHDR and CDR2 SFDVKD. V shed 7 bases and J 4 bases; nucleotides not matched to a gene: 7. CDR3 size: 16 residues. Written as DNA, the CDR3 is TGTGCCACCAGGGGGACTAGCGGGGCCGTGGCAGATACGCAGTATTTT. Translating it yields CATRGTSGAVADTQYF.

This clone was picked up a small number of times. The chain joins TRBV5-4 to TRBJ1-2; 11 bases map to TRBD1. Germline CDR1 and CDR2: SGHNT and YYREEE (reference sequence). Trimming took 4 bases from V and 8 from J; bases not matched to a gene: 13. The CDR3 covers 16 residues. DNA of the CDR3: TGTGCCAGCAGCCCCCAACCGGGACAGGGGGTGGAGGGCTACACCTTC. Translated, it gives CASSPQPGQGVEGYTF.

J is TRBJ2-5 and V is TRBV7-8; 7 bases line up with TRBD1. Trimming removed 0 bases from V and 5 bases from J; junction bases left unmatched: 3. This CDR3 spans 14 amino acids. CDR1 SGHVS and CDR2 FQNEAQ come from the germline V gene. This chain's CDR3 is CASSLATGDETQYF. The CDR3 nucleotides read TGTGCCAGCAGCTTAGCCACAGGGGATGAGACCCAGTACTTC.